This T cell receptor (beta chain) appears in the sequencing data of a study of blood T cell repertoires in COVID-19 (dated by TCRdb to about 2020). The study in broad terms: Samples covering the acute and convalescent phases of COVID-19 were provided by collaborators in the United States, Italy and Spain. Samples were obtained from the ongoing ImmuneRACE study (first 160 participants) and from about 1,300 subjects provided by 6 global collaborators. Deeply sampled blood TCRbeta repertoires from subjects exposed to, actively infected with, or recovered from COVID-19 were included in the dataset. Sample metadata almost always included a de-identified subject ID, COVID-19 status, age in years and sex. The prospective study material was composed of cDNA or gDNA derived from T cells, B-cell-depleted T cells, or PBMCs. The repertoires were released in a freely available public database intended as a resource for research on the immune response to SARS-CoV-2. HLA class I and class II types, where available, came from metadata supplied by the sample provider rather than from assay-based typing.

What the authors observed across the whole study: Clinical and demographic metadata were provided uncurated, with the amount varying by source and participant.

TCRbeta CDR3 regions were amplified from genomic DNA using the immunoSEQ Assay, a bias-controlled multiplex PCR. In the original analysis: The number of nucleated cells in each sample was estimated from the amplification of reference gene primers within the assay. To quantify the absolute abundance of each unique TCRbeta CDR3 rearrangement, sequence reads were collapsed and filtered. For each sample, productive Simpson clonality was calculated by taking the square root of Simpson's diversity index across productive rearrangements. As stored in TCRdb, this immuneACCESS dataset retains in-frame rearrangements with V and J assigned. A fraction of the clones does not appear; measured against another copy, unresolved V genes explain less than half of the discrepancy, and the remainder lacks a known reason. For V, J and clone size, that table is used; D and trimming come from the DNA. Within this sample are more than 150,000 clones, with approximately 80% of them counted one time only. About 7% of the sample is taken by the ten largest.

The collaborating institutions used their own protocols to collect whole blood in K2EDTA tubes. For TCRbeta analysis, collaborators shipped samples in one of three forms: frozen whole blood, isolated PBMCs, or DNA extracted from either of those sample types. The germline V gene gives CDR1 as MGHRA and CDR2 as YSYEKL. V lost 4 bases and J lost 8 bases; the stretch between them is 12 bases long. From the cysteine up to the phenylalanine, the CDR3 has a length of 14 residues. Only CDR3 DNA is held: 42 bases, read in frame from base 1. A remark on this clone: Its target antigen remains unknown. It has no much larger one-base neighbor in the sample; base qualities were not kept.

The sequence was obtained from a human donor in a cohort sampled during active COVID-19. The V gene is TRBV4-1 and the J gene is TRBJ1-6; the D gene identity is not certain. Sequenced material: peripheral blood. The CDR3 protein: CASSLTLRDSPLHF. The sequence in DNA is TGCGCCAGCAGCCTTACTCTGCGGGATTCACCCCTCCACTTT.